The 20 T cell receptor beta chains listed next were all sequenced from one sample in a study of blood T cell repertoires in COVID-19. Method: immunoSEQ multiplex PCR; TCRdb's copy keeps in-frame clones and lacks some. Of under 250,000 clones listed, about 78% were seen once; the top ten hold 5.5% to 8.5%. The source material was peripheral blood. The receptors were gathered from a woman in her 70s with acute or convalescent COVID-19.

The chain has TRBV3-1 (or the pseudogene TRBV3-2) and TRBJ2-5; no firm D call. This CDR3 is 15 amino acids long. Trimming stripped 0 bases from V and 4 bases from J, with 12 bases between. Germline values: CDR1 LGHDT, CDR2 YNNKEL (reference sequence). The CDR3 region is CASSQEDRGLETQYF. The CDR3 DNA follows: TGTGCCAGCAGCCAAGAAGACCGCGGCTTAGAGACCCAGTACTTC.

The chain couples TRBV30 to TRBJ1-1, with D perhaps TRBD1 (5 bases). The V and J ends lost 3 bases and 7 bases respectively, with 12 bases between them. This CDR3 has 12 amino acids. Looked up from germline, CDR1 is GTSNPN and CDR2 is SVGIG (reference sequence). CDR3 sequence reads: CAWRTDSDEAFF. DNA for the CDR3: TGTGCCTGGAGGACAGACTCCGATGAAGCTTTCTTT. Together with reference TRBV30 and TRBJ1-1, the CDR3 gives the full variable domain: SQTIHQWPATLVQPVGSPLSLECTVEGTSNPNLYWYRQAAGRGLQLLFYSVGIGQISSEVPQNLSASRPQDRQFILSSKKLLLSDSGFYLCAWRTDSDEAFFGQGTRLTVV.

The V and J genes are TRBV5-4 and TRBJ2-5; 9 bases map to TRBD2. This CDR3 has 16 residues. Germline V gives CDR1 SGHNT, CDR2 YYREEE (reference sequence). The ends lost 1 base at V and 3 bases at J; junction bases unmatched: 7. CDR3: CASSLKRGGDKETQYF. The CDR3 DNA reads as TGTGCCAGCAGCTTGAAACGCGGGGGGGATAAAGAGACCCAGTACTTC.

This chain joins TRBV12-5 and TRBJ2-5, with 8 bases identical to TRBD1. CDR1 and CDR2 from the germline V gene are LGHNT and FRNRAP. CDR3 length: 12 residues. J was trimmed by 5 bases and V by 10 bases; bases with no gene match: 6. CDR3 in amino acids: CATSGGDETQYF. The CDR3 DNA reads TGTGCTACCTCAGGGGGCGATGAGACCCAGTACTTC.

The genes are TRBV30 and TRBJ1-2; 11 positions match TRBD1. V shed 2 bases and J 2 bases; nucleotides not matched to a gene: 4. Germline V gene data show CDR1 as GTSNPN and CDR2 as SVGIG (reference sequence). The CDR3 is made up of 15 amino acids. The chain's CDR3 is CAWSPRDRGNYGYTF. CDR3 sequence (DNA): TGTGCCTGGAGTCCGCGGGACAGGGGGAACTATGGCTACACCTTC.

V is TRBV6-5 and J is TRBJ1-5; 7 bases line up with TRBD1. The junction had 5 bases not matched to a gene; V was cut back by 7 bases and J by 2 bases. The CDR3 loop spans 14 amino acids. CDR1 MNHEY and CDR2 SVGAGI come from the germline V gene. In nucleotides, the CDR3 is TGTGCCAGCAACGACAGGGAGGGCAATCAGCCCCAGCATTTT. This encodes CASNDREGNQPQHF.

V gene TRBV3-1 (or the pseudogene TRBV3-2) combines with J gene TRBJ1-2; maybe TRBD1 (6 bases). Germline V CDR1 and CDR2: LGHDT, YNNKEL (reference sequence). This CDR3 region has 18 residues. V lost 1 base, J lost 0 bases, and 18 bases lay in between. This CDR3 reads CASSQVTGSKTANYGYTF. The CDR3 coding sequence is TGTGCCAGCAGCCAAGTTACAGGGAGTAAAACAGCTAACTATGGCTACACCTTC.

V usage is TRBV7-9 and J usage is TRBJ2-5, with 10 bases fitting TRBD1. The CDR3 sequence is 17 residues long. J gave up 4 bases and V 7 bases, and 15 bases lay outside the gene matches. Germline V gene sequence: CDR1 SEHNR, CDR2 FQNEAQ (reference sequence). The CDR3 reads CASKRVLGQGDPETQYF. The CDR3 DNA reads TGTGCCAGCAAGAGGGTCTTAGGACAGGGGGATCCAGAGACCCAGTACTTC.

This rearrangement joins TRBV5-1 to TRBJ2-1, with D hard to call. The V and J ends lost 0 bases and 0 bases respectively, with 7 bases between them. CDR1 SGHRS and CDR2 YFSETQ come from the germline V gene. The CDR3 contains 15 residues. CDR3 in amino acids: CASSLAATSYNEQFF. The CDR3 bases are TGCGCCAGCAGCTTGGCAGCGACCTCCTACAATGAGCAGTTCTTC.

The genes are TRBV7-2 and TRBJ2-2, with D possibly matching TRBD1 (5 bases). The CDR3 is made up of 15 amino acids. The germline V gene encodes CDR1 SGHTA and CDR2 FQGNSA. Trimming left V 6 bases short and J 7 bases short, with 18 bases between. CDR3 sequence (DNA): TGTGCCAGCAGTCTGCAGGCCCTGGGGCTCGGGGAGCTGTTTTTT. Encoded protein: CASSLQALGLGELFF.

The V and J genes are TRBV5-1 and TRBJ1-3; 9 bases line up with TRBD1. The length of the CDR3 is 16 residues. V dropped 3 bases and J dropped 2; count of bases not matched to a gene: 6. CDR1 SGHRS and CDR2 YFSETQ come from the germline V gene. This chain's CDR3 is CASSSSGQGPGNTIYF. The DNA of the CDR3 is TGCGCCAGCAGCTCGTCGGGACAGGGACCTGGAAACACCATATATTTT.

V usage is TRBV18 and J usage is TRBJ2-5; D ambiguous. Germline V gene lookup returns CDR1 KGHSH and CDR2 LQKENI. Trimming left V 1 base short and J 4 bases short, with 7 bases between. This CDR3 contains 13 residues. The CDR3 DNA sequence: TGTGCCAGCTCACCACGTCTAACAGAGACCCAGTACTTC. Amino acids: CASSPRLTETQYF.

Worth noting for this clone: Other DNA sequences in the same sample also yield this CDR3. The chain has TRBV9 and TRBJ2-5; TRBD2 aligns across 14 bases. The germline V gene has CDR1 SGDLS and CDR2 YYNGEE. V dropped 0 bases and J dropped 0; count of bases not matched to a gene: 4. The length of the CDR3 is 18 residues. The CDR3 DNA is TGTGCCAGCAGCGTAGGACTAGCGGGGGGGCTGTACCAAGAGACCCAGTACTTC. Encoded protein: CASSVGLAGGLYQETQYF.

The chain is built from TRBV21-1 and TRBJ1-4; TRBD1, the table's D call, lacks a check against the DNA. TRBV21-1 is listed as a pseudogene. This CDR3 contains 16 residues. In DNA, the CDR3 is TGTGCCAGCAGCAAAGCCGATGACAGAAGTCGCGAAAAACTGTTTTTT. This encodes CASSKADDRSREKLFF.

The chain is built from TRBV3-1 (or the pseudogene TRBV3-2) and TRBJ2-2; 8 positions match TRBD1. This CDR3 spans 16 amino acids. CDR1 and CDR2 (germline): LGHDT, YNNKEL (reference sequence). V shed 1 base and J 10 bases; nucleotides not matched to a gene: 11. The CDR3 loop is CASSQGLLRGQVELFF. CDR3 nucleotides: TGTGCCAGCAGCCAAGGTCTCCTCAGGGGGCAAGTGGAGCTGTTTTTT.

The V gene is TRBV3-1 (or the pseudogene TRBV3-2), the J gene TRBJ2-5, with 7 bases lining up with TRBD1. This CDR3 is 14 amino acids long. Germline lookup yields CDR1 LGHDT and CDR2 YNNKEL (reference sequence). Unmatched junction bases numbered 9, after V lost 6 bases and J lost 5 bases. CDR3 loop: CASRRQGELETQYF. DNA of the CDR3: TGTGCCAGCAGGAGACAGGGCGAGTTGGAGACCCAGTACTTC.

The V call is TRBV10-3, the J call TRBJ2-7; 9 nucleotides align to TRBD1. CDR1 and CDR2 (germline): ENHRY, SYGVKD. Trimming took 11 bases from V and 6 from J; bases not matched to a gene: 5. This CDR3 is built from 11 residues. CDR3 sequence reads: CASGTGREQYV. The DNA for the CDR3 is TGTGCCTCCGGGACAGGGCGCGAGCAGTACGTC.

The gene calls are TRBV2 and TRBJ1-3; D might be TRBD1 (5 bases). With 6 bases removed from V and 4 bases from J, the gap between germline ends came to 16 bases. CDR3 length: 15 residues. Germline V gives CDR1 SNHLY, CDR2 FYNNEI. The CDR3: CASSAPGLLGNTIYF. CDR3 nucleotide sequence: TGTGCCAGCAGCGCTCCGGGACTCTTAGGAAACACCATATATTTT.

The chain uses TRBV5-1 and TRBJ2-6, with TRBD2 as a possible D gene (6 bases). The ends were cut back, 4 bases at V and 8 bases at J, with 19 bases in the middle. Germline CDR1 and CDR2: SGHRS and YFSETQ. The CDR3 covers 16 residues. Here the CDR3 reads CASSLGTGFWTNVLTF. CDR3 DNA sequence: TGCGCCAGCAGCCTAGGGACTGGTTTCTGGACCAACGTCCTGACTTTC.

The CDR3 region has the DNA TGTGCCAGCAGCTTCACCGACGGGTATTCACCCCTCCACTTT. This translates into CASSFTDGYSPLHF. The genes are TRBV7-9 and TRBJ1-6; D uncertain. V gave up 3 bases and J gave up 8 bases, with 11 bases separating them. CDR1 and CDR2 (germline): SEHNR, FQNEAQ (reference sequence). This CDR3 is built from 14 residues.